This record covers a single TCR beta chain. The entry originates in a study of T-cell memory formation after mild COVID-19. Study details: TCR clusters were mostly confined to one donor each.

MiXCR was run by TCRdb on the 5' RACE reads, yielding one entry per CDR3 protein. The profile shows 300,000 or so distinct CDR3 sequences, approximately 15% of them singletons. This CDR3 is built from 16 residues. Trimming shortened V by 2 bases and J by 3 bases, and 14 bases separated the two germline ends. Germline V gene data show CDR1 as LNHDA and CDR2 as SQIVND (reference sequence). The receptor's source is a man between 18 and 29 years old who had mild COVID-19 (a few samples of this study predate the infection). Cell type and time point are not known. Sequenced input: PBMCs or a T cell subset sorted from them (not recorded which). The V and J genes are TRBV19 and TRBJ1-5, with D tentatively TRBD1 (5 bases). CDR3 amino acids: CASSITRDGNNQPQHF. In DNA, the CDR3 is TGTGCCAGTAGTATAACACGGGACGGAAACAATCAGCCCCAGCATTTT.